The rows below give T cell receptor beta chains drawn from one sample of a study of beta chain features in type 1 diabetes. Here immunoSEQ multiplex PCR was the method, and the copy in TCRdb shows in-frame clones only, minus some. Here the sample spans about 150,000 clones, more than 9.5% being singletons. The specimen sequenced was central memory CD4+ T cells from blood. These receptors were obtained from a man between 18 and 29 years old in good health. CDR3s include the opening cysteine and the closing phenylalanine or tryptophan. The D gene is left open where the match is weak. Clone size is shown for a subset of rows, as once, few, many or a class of expanded clone.

cdr3_nt cdr3_aa j_call d_call v_call clone_size
TGTGCCAGCAGTGGAGGGAGCAATCAGCCCCAGCATTTT CASSGGSNQPQHF TRBJ1-5 - TRBV6-1 few
TGTGCCAGCAGCCCCGCGGTAGCGGGAGTCAGGCAGTTCTTC CASSPAVAGVRQFF TRBJ2-1 TRBD2 TRBV7-8 few
TGTGCCAGCAGACCCGGGACAGTCATGAACACTGAAGCTTTCTTT CASRPGTVMNTEAFF TRBJ1-1 TRBD1 TRBV5-4 -
TGTGCCAGCAGTGAAGCGCTAGGGGGTGGAACGAGGGCAGCGGTTGAGCAGTTCTTC CASSEALGGGTRAAVEQFF TRBJ2-1 - TRBV2 -
TGTGCCATCAGTGGAGACAGGGCCATCCAAGAGACCCAGTACTTC CAISGDRAIQETQYF TRBJ2-5 TRBD1 TRBV10-3 few
TGTGCCAGCACTGGGTTCTATGGCTACACCTTC CASTGFYGYTF TRBJ1-2 - TRBV28 many
TGTGCCAGCAGCGCGGACAGGGATGGCTACACCTTC CASSADRDGYTF TRBJ1-2 TRBD1 TRBV7-9 -
TGTGCCAGCAGCTTGGCGACAGGGAGGACCTACGAGCAGTACTTC CASSLATGRTYEQYF TRBJ2-7 - TRBV5-6 -
TGTGCCAGCAGCTTAGGGTATAACAGGGACGACGAGCAGTACTTC CASSLGYNRDDEQYF TRBJ2-7 - TRBV7-9 -
TGTGCCAGCAGTCTAACACAGGGGGCGCTAAGCTACACCTTC CASSLTQGALSYTF TRBJ1-2 TRBD1 TRBV28 few
TGTGCCAGCAGTCAAGGGAGTGGTAACACTGAAGCTTTCTTT CASSQGSGNTEAFF TRBJ1-1 - TRBV7-3 -
TGCGCCAGCAGCCAAGAAGGCGGTTATGGCTACACCTTC CASSQEGGYGYTF TRBJ1-2 - TRBV4-1 few
TGCAGCGTTGAACTTCAGGGGAATGAAAAACTGTTTTTT CSVELQGNEKLFF TRBJ1-4 - TRBV29-1 -
TGTGCCATCAGAGTGGACAGGGGAAGATACAATGAGCAGTTCTTC CAIRVDRGRYNEQFF TRBJ2-1 TRBD1 TRBV10-3 -
TGCAGCGTTGAAGTCGGGGCCAGACTTGACTACGAGCAGTACTTC CSVEVGARLDYEQYF TRBJ2-7 - TRBV29-1 -
TGTGCCATCAGTGGCGCCCCGAATGAGCAGTTCTTC CAISGAPNEQFF TRBJ2-1 - TRBV10-3 few
TGTGCCAGCAGCCACGCTCCTAGCGGGTTGGCAGATACGCAGTATTTT CASSHAPSGLADTQYF TRBJ2-3 TRBD2 TRBV14 -
TGTGCCAGCAGCTTAGTCTCTAACAATGAGCAGTTCTTC CASSLVSNNEQFF TRBJ2-1 - TRBV5-6 -
TGTGCCAGCAGTTTCCTCCCCTTAAAGGGCAATGAGCAGTTCTTC CASSFLPLKGNEQFF TRBJ2-1 - TRBV27 -
TGCAGCGTTCCCGGACAGGGGCACTACGAGCAGTACTTC CSVPGQGHYEQYF TRBJ2-7 TRBD1 TRBV29-1 few
TGTGCCAGCAGTAGGGGCCGCACTAATGAAAAACTGTTTTTT CASSRGRTNEKLFF TRBJ1-4 - TRBV28 many
TGTGCCAGCAGCCCGAATCCCATGGCCTACGAGCAGTACTTC CASSPNPMAYEQYF TRBJ2-7 - TRBV7-2 few
TGTGCCAGCAGTGAAGTGGCAGGGACCCCCTACGAGCAGTACTTC CASSEVAGTPYEQYF TRBJ2-7 - TRBV6-1 -
TGTGCCAGCAGCGTAGGGTTAGGGCAGTACAATGAGCAGTTCTTC CASSVGLGQYNEQFF TRBJ2-1 - TRBV9 -
TGTGCCAGCTCACCCAAACCAATAGGGCCTAATCAGCCCCAGCATTTT CASSPKPIGPNQPQHF TRBJ1-5 - TRBV18 many
TGTGCCAGCAGCTCCACCTCGGACAGCCGATCGCAGTATTTT CASSSTSDSRSQYF TRBJ2-3 - TRBV14 -
TGTGCCAGCACCCTGGGCGCTTTAGGCTACAATGAGCAGTTCTTC CASTLGALGYNEQFF TRBJ2-1 - TRBV6-6 few
TGCGCCAGCAGCTTGGTGCCAGGCGGGGAGCAGTACTTC CASSLVPGGEQYF TRBJ2-7 - TRBV5-1 -
TGTGCCAGCTCACCTGGGACACACAACACTGAAGCTTTCTTT CASSPGTHNTEAFF TRBJ1-1 - TRBV18 few
TGTGCCAGCAGCTCGTCCGGGACGAAAGAGACCCAGTACTTC CASSSSGTKETQYF TRBJ2-5 - TRBV11-2 few
TGTGCCAGCAGCGTAGCGGCCCTAGCGATGAGGGAGACCCAGTACTTC CASSVAALAMRETQYF TRBJ2-5 - TRBV9 -
TGTGCCAGCAGCCTAAGGTCCAGGGCCCTCACCCCAGATACGCAGTATTTT CASSLRSRALTPDTQYF TRBJ2-3 - TRBV7-6 -
TGTGCCAGCAGCAACCGGGACGGCAATCACCAAGAGACCCAGTACTTC CASSNRDGNHQETQYF TRBJ2-5 - TRBV21-1 few
TGTGCCAGCAGTGCCGACAGGGGCTCCTACGAGCAGTACTTC CASSADRGSYEQYF TRBJ2-7 TRBD1 TRBV25-1 few
TGTGCCAGCAGCCGCGGACAGGGGGACCTTGAAAAACTGTTTTTT CASSRGQGDLEKLFF TRBJ1-4 TRBD1 TRBV6-1 -
TGTGCCAGCAGCTTAACTGGGTCCAAGGGGGCCCAGTACTTC CASSLTGSKGAQYF TRBJ2-5 - TRBV7-3 few
TGTGCCAGCAGTCGACGCCGCACAGATACGCAGTATTTT CASSRRRTDTQYF TRBJ2-3 - TRBV6-5 few
TGTGCCAGCAGCTTGAATGGGGCTGGTGAAAAACTGTTTTTT CASSLNGAGEKLFF TRBJ1-4 - TRBV5-6 -
TGCAGCCTCCGGACGACCACAGATACGCAGTATTTT CSLRTTTDTQYF TRBJ2-3 - TRBV29-1 many
TGTGCCAGCAGCTACGACAGGGGGCAAGGCGAGCAGTACTTC CASSYDRGQGEQYF TRBJ2-7 TRBD1 TRBV7-2 -
TGTGCCAGTAGTATTCTCGGGGGAGCCTCCTACGAGCAGTACTTC CASSILGGASYEQYF TRBJ2-7 - TRBV19 -
TGCGCCAGCAGCCCGGCGACAGGGATTAGACATGAGCAGTTCTTC CASSPATGIRHEQFF TRBJ2-1 TRBD1 TRBV4-3 -
TGTGCCAGCAGTTTGGGTGGGGGCGCTGAAGCTTTCTTT CASSLGGGAEAFF TRBJ1-1 - TRBV25-1 -
TGTGCCTGGAGTGCGAGCGGGGGAGGAGAGACCCAGTACTTC CAWSASGGGETQYF TRBJ2-5 TRBD2 TRBV30 few
TGCGCCACCTACCTTGGAGGGGGTAGCACAGATACGCAGTATTTT CATYLGGGSTDTQYF TRBJ2-3 - TRBV5-1 -
TGTGCCACCAGCAGAGAACTAGCGGGAGGTCATGAGCAGTTCTTC CATSRELAGGHEQFF TRBJ2-1 TRBD2 TRBV15 few
TGCAGCGCCGCGAGGGACGCGAACACCGGGGAGCTGTTTTTT CSAARDANTGELFF TRBJ2-2 - TRBV29-1 few
TGTGCCAGCAGCTTAAATCCCAGGACAGGGCTTAACTATGGCTACACCTTC CASSLNPRTGLNYGYTF TRBJ1-2 TRBD1 TRBV7-3 -
TGTGCCAGCAGCCCAGGGAACCAAGAGACCCAGTACTTC CASSPGNQETQYF TRBJ2-5 - TRBV7-3 -
TGTGCCAGCAGCTCTAGCGTCGATACGCAGTATTTT CASSSSVDTQYF TRBJ2-3 - TRBV11-2 few
TGCGCCAGCACCCTGGGGGGGACACATGGCACAGATACGCAGTATTTT CASTLGGTHGTDTQYF TRBJ2-3 - TRBV5-1 few
TGTGCCAGCAGCTTAATCACCGGGGAGCTGTTTTTT CASSLITGELFF TRBJ2-2 - TRBV7-9 few
TGTGCCAGCGGACAGGGGGGTATTGAGCAGTTCTTC CASGQGGIEQFF TRBJ2-1 TRBD1 TRBV6-5 few
TGTGCCAGCAGCTTACCCCCCGGGGTTACGCAGTATTTT CASSLPPGVTQYF TRBJ2-3 - TRBV7-2 many
TGTGCCAGCAGCCAAGAGACAGGGGTGAGCTATGGCTACACCTTC CASSQETGVSYGYTF TRBJ1-2 TRBD1 TRBV4-2 few
TGTGCCAGCAGCGCACGCAGGAAGGAGGATGATGGCTACACCTTC CASSARRKEDDGYTF TRBJ1-2 - TRBV7-8 -
TGTGCCAGCAGCTTCCAGACAGGGATTAGAACAGATACGCAGTATTTT CASSFQTGIRTDTQYF TRBJ2-3 TRBD1 TRBV7-2 few
TGTGCCAGCTCACGGGGCAGCAAGGAGACCCAGTACTTC CASSRGSKETQYF TRBJ2-5 - TRBV18 few
TGTGCCAGCAGTGAGCAGCGGGGGAGTCAGACCCAGTACTTC CASSEQRGSQTQYF TRBJ2-5 TRBD2 TRBV6-1 few
TGTGCCACCAGCAGAGATGGGGATAGGGGACGGAACACCATATATTTT CATSRDGDRGRNTIYF TRBJ1-3 - TRBV15 -